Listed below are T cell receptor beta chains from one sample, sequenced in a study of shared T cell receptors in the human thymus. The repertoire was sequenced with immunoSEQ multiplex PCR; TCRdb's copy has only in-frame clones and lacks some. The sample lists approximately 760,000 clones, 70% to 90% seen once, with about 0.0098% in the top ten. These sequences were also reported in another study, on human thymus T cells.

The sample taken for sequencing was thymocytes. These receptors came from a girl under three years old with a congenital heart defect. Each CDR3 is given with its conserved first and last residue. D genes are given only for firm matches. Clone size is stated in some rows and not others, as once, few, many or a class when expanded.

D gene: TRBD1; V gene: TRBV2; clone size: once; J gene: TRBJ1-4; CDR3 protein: CASSDDRGREKLFF; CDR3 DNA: TGTGCCAGCAGTGATGACAGGGGGCGGGAAAAACTGTTTTTT
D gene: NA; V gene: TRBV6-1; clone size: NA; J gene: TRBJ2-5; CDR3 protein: CASSEFSLRATQYF; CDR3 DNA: TGTGCCAGCAGTGAATTCTCCTTGAGGGCAACCCAGTACTTC
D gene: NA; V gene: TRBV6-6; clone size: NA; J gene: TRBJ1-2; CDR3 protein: CASSDRLGQTYGYTF; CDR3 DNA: TGTGCCAGCAGTGACCGACTTGGACAGACCTATGGCTACACCTTC
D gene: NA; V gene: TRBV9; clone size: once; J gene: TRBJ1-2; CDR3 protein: CASSGPRGSSHNYGYTF; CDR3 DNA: TGTGCCAGCAGCGGGCCCAGGGGTTCTTCACATAACTATGGCTACACCTTC
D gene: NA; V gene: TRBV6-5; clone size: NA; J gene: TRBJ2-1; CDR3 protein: CASRKGGFSYNEQFF; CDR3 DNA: TGTGCCAGCCGGAAAGGGGGATTCTCCTACAATGAGCAGTTCTTC
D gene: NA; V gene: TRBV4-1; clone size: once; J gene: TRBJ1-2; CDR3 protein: CASSQSRYHYGYTF; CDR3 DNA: TGCGCCAGCAGCCAATCCAGATACCACTATGGCTACACCTTC
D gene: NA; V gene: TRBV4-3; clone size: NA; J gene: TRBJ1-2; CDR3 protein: CASSQDETAVYGYTF; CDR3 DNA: TGCGCCAGCAGCCAAGATGAGACTGCAGTCTATGGCTACACCTTC
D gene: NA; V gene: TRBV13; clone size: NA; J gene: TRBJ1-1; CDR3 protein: CASSSPVPQNTEAFF; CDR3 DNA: TGTGCCAGCAGCTCCCCGGTCCCCCAGAACACTGAAGCTTTCTTT
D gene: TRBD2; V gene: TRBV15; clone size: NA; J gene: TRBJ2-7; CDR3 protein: CATSRDGAGGAYEQYF; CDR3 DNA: TGTGCCACCAGCAGAGATGGGGCGGGGGGGGCCTACGAGCAGTACTTC
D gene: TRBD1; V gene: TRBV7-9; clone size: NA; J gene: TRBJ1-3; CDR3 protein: CASSTRTGSGNTIYF; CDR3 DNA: TGTGCCAGCAGTACCCGGACAGGGTCTGGAAACACCATATATTTT
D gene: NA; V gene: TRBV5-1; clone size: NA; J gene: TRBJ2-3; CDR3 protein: CASREGSTDTQYF; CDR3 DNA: TGCGCCAGCAGGGAGGGTAGCACAGATACGCAGTATTTT
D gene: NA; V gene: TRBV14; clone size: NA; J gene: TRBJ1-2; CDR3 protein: CASSPLSRRGYGYTF; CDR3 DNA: TGTGCCAGCAGCCCTCTCAGTCGCAGGGGCTATGGCTACACCTTC
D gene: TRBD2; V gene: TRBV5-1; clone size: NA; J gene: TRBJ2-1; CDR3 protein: CASSWGAGTSGGYHREQFF; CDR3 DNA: TGCGCCAGCAGCTGGGGGGCCGGTACTAGCGGGGGTTACCACCGAGAGCAGTTCTTC
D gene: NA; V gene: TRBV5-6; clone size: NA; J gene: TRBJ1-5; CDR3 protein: CASSLARGSRPQHF; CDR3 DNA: TGTGCCAGCAGCTTGGCCAGGGGAAGTCGGCCCCAGCATTTT
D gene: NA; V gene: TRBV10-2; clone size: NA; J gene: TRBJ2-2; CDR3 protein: CASRQWERAFYTGELFF; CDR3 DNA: TGCGCCAGCCGTCAGTGGGAGCGGGCCTTTTACACCGGGGAGCTGTTTTTT
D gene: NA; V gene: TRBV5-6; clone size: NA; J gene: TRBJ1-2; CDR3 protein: CASSPPVGGIGYGYTF; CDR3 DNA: TGTGCCAGCAGCCCCCCCGTCGGGGGGATTGGCTATGGCTACACCTTC
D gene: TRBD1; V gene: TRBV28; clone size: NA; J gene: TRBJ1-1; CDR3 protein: CASSLRTGVLAFF; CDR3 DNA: TGTGCCAGCAGTTTAAGGACAGGGGTTTTGGCTTTCTTT
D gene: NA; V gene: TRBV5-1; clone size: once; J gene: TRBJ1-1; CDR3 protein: CASSLGEENTEAFF; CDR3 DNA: TGCGCCAGCAGCTTGGGGGAGGAGAACACTGAAGCTTTCTTT
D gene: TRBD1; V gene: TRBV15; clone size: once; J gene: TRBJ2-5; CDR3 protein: CATSRGTQGALQETQYF; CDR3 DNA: TGTGCCACCAGCAGAGGTACTCAGGGGGCATTACAAGAGACCCAGTACTTC
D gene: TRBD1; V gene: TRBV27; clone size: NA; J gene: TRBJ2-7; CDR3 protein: CASSLSPRDSPYEQYF; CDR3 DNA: TGTGCCAGCAGTTTATCTCCTCGGGACAGCCCCTACGAGCAGTACTTC
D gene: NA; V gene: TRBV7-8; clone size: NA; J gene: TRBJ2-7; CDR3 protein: CASSPGAESSYEQYF; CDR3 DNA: TGTGCCAGCAGCCCAGGGGCGGAGAGTTCCTACGAGCAGTACTTC
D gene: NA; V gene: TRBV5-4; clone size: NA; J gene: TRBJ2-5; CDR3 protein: CASSRREETQYF; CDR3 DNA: TGTGCCAGCAGCCGACGGGAAGAGACCCAGTACTTC
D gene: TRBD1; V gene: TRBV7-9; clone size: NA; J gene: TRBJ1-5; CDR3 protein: CASSLEETGDQPQHF; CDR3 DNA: TGTGCCAGCAGCTTAGAGGAGACAGGGGATCAGCCCCAGCATTTT
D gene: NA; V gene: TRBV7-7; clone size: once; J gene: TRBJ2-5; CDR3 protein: CASSFRAEETQYF; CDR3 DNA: TGTGCTAGCAGCTTCAGGGCGGAAGAGACCCAGTACTTC
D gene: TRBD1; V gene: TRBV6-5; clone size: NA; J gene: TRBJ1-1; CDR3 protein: CASSYWHRGDTEAFF; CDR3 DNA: TGTGCCAGCAGTTACTGGCACAGGGGGGACACTGAAGCTTTCTTT
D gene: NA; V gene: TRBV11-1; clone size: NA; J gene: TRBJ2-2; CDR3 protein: CASRYRVENTGELFF; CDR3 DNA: TGTGCCAGCAGATACAGGGTGGAGAACACCGGGGAGCTGTTTTTT
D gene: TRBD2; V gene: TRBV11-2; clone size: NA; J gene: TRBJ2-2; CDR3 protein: CASTLGPAGGRGELFF; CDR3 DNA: TGTGCCAGCACCCTAGGTCCAGCGGGGGGGAGAGGGGAGCTGTTTTTT
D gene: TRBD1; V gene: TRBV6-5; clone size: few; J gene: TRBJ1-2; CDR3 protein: CASSYDRGYGYTF; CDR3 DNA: TGTGCCAGCAGTTACGACAGGGGGTATGGCTACACCTTC
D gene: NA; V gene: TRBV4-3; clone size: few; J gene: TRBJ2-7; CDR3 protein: CASSQDGRQDIHEQYF; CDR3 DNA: TGCGCCAGCAGCCAAGATGGGAGACAGGACATCCACGAGCAGTACTTC
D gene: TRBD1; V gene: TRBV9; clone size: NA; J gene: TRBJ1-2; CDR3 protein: CASSVRAGTGRSGDGYTF; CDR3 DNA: TGTGCCAGCAGCGTAAGGGCCGGGACAGGTCGCTCAGGGGATGGCTACACCTTC
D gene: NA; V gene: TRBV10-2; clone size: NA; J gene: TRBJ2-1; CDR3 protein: CASSRSSDGGYNEQFF; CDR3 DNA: TGCGCCAGCAGCCGCTCCTCTGACGGGGGATACAATGAGCAGTTCTTC
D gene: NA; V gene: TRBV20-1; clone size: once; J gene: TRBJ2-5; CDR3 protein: CSAKLQETQYF; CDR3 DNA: TGCAGTGCTAAACTACAAGAGACCCAGTACTTC
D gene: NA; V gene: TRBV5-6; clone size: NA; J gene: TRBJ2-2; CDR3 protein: CASSFRHSTGELFF; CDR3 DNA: TGTGCCAGCAGCTTCCGCCATAGCACCGGGGAGCTGTTTTTT
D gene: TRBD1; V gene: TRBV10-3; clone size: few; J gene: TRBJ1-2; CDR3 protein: CAISESRGLGYGYTF; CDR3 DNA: TGTGCCATCAGTGAGTCGAGGGGGCTAGGGTATGGCTACACCTTC
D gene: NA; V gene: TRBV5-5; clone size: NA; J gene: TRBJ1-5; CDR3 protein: CASSAVNSNQPQHF; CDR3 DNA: TGTGCCAGCAGCGCAGTCAATAGCAATCAGCCCCAGCATTTT
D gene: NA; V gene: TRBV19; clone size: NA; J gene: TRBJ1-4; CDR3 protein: CASSMEATPGANEKLFF; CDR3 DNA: TGTGCCAGTAGTATGGAAGCCACACCGGGGGCTAATGAAAAACTGTTTTTT
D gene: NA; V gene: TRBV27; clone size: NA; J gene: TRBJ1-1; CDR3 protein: CASSLDWAGNTEAFF; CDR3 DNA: TGTGCCAGCAGTTTAGATTGGGCAGGGAACACTGAAGCTTTCTTT
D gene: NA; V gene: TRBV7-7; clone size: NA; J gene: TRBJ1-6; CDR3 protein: CASTMRGGPYNSPLHF; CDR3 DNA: TGTGCTAGCACCATGCGGGGGGGACCCTATAATTCACCCCTCCACTTT
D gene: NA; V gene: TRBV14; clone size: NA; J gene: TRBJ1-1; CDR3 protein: CASSPREGTEAFF; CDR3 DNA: TGTGCCAGCAGCCCTCGGGAGGGCACTGAAGCTTTCTTT
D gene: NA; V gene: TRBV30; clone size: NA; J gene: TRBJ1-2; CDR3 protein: CAWGHLGSEANYGYTF; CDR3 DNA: TGTGCCTGGGGTCACCTCGGTTCGGAGGCTAACTATGGCTACACCTTC
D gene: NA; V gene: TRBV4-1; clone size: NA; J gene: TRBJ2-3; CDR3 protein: CASSQDTGDPTDTQYF; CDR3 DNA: TGCGCCAGCAGCCAAGATACGGGGGACCCCACAGATACGCAGTATTTT
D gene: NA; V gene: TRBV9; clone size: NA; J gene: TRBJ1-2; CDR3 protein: CASSVVGWGGRTNYGYTF; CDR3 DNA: TGTGCCAGCAGCGTAGTAGGTTGGGGCGGGAGGACTAACTATGGCTACACCTTC
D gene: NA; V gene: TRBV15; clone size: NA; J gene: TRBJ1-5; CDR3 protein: CATSRLNGGKDNQPQHF; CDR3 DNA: TGTGCCACCAGCAGACTAAACGGGGGGAAAGACAATCAGCCCCAGCATTTT
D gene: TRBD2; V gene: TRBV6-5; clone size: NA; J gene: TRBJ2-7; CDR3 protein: CASSYLGGYEQYF; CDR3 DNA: TGTGCCAGCAGTTACTTGGGGGGGTACGAGCAGTACTTC
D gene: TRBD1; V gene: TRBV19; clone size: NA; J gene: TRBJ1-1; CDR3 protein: CASSSQIGTGDTEAFF; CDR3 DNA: TGTGCCAGTAGTTCCCAAATCGGGACAGGGGACACTGAAGCTTTCTTT
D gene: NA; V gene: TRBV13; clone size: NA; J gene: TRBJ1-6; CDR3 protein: CASSLGQAVSRNSPLHF; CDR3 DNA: TGTGCCAGCAGCTTAGGACAGGCCGTCTCCCGGAATTCCCCCCTCCACTTT
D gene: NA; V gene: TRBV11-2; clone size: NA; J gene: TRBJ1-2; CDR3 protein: CASSYRDRRTYGYTF; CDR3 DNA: TGTGCCAGCAGCTACCGAGACAGGAGAACCTATGGCTACACCTTC
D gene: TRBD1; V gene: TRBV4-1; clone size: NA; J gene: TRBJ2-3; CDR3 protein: CASSQTDSRDSPTDTQYF; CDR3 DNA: TGCGCCAGCAGCCAAACAGACTCCCGGGACAGTCCCACAGATACGCAGTATTTT
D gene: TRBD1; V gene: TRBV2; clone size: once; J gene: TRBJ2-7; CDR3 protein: CASGPGQYYEQYF; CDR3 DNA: TGTGCCAGTGGGCCGGGACAGTATTACGAGCAGTACTTC
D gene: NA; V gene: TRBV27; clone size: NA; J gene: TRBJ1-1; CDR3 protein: CASTPLKGTEAFF; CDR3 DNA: TGTGCCAGCACCCCGCTCAAGGGGACTGAAGCTTTCTTT
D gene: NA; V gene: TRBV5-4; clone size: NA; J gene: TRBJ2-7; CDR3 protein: CASSLAVGTKPGDEQYF; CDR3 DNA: TGTGCCAGCAGCTTGGCCGTCGGGACAAAACCGGGCGACGAGCAGTACTTC
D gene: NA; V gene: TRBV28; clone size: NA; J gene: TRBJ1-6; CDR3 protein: CASSLGAGYNSPLHF; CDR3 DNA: TGTGCCAGCAGCCTCGGCGCAGGCTATAATTCACCCCTCCACTTT
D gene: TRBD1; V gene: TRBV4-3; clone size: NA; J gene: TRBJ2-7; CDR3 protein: CASSQSRRDRGYEQYF; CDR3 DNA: TGCGCCAGCAGCCAAAGTCGGCGGGACAGGGGGTACGAGCAGTACTTC
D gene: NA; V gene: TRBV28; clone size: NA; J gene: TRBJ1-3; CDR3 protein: CASSLATRQEGNTIYF; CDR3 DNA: TGTGCCAGCAGTTTAGCGACCCGACAGGAAGGAAACACCATATATTTT